The sequence of this T cell receptor (beta chain) was determined in a study of shared clonotypes between healthy human individuals. For the study at large: Three plates each covered CD4 naive and memory; CD8 naive two, CD8 memory one. Study-wide results and caveats: In general, naive subsets displayed greater estimated richness than memory subsets did.

Profiled with immunoSEQ multiplex PCR; TCRdb holds only in-frame clones, not every one. The sample shows 1,400,000 or so clones, approximately 98.5% of them seen only once. Concerning this clone itself: No antigen is known for it.

Germline assignment: CDR1 SGHAT and CDR2 FQNNGV. The CDR3 has 15 amino acids. With V trimmed by 2 bases and J by 3 bases, 4 bases remained unmatched. What was sequenced was naive CD4+ T cells sorted from blood. The subset is: CD45RA+ positively selected. The V gene is TRBV11-2, the J gene TRBJ2-7; 10 positions agree with TRBD2. This TCR derives from a man between 25 and 39 years old in good health. CDR3 in amino acids: CASSLSGRGYYEQYF. The CDR3 nucleotides read TGTGCCAGCAGCTTAAGCGGGAGGGGTTACTACGAGCAGTACTTC.